This TCR beta chain was captured by sequencing in a study of T cells in women clearing cervical HPV infection (dated by TCRdb to 2017 to 2018). Turning to the overall study: The cases were 20 to 25 women with histologically confirmed HPV16-related CIN3 or worse, and 2 of those women had invasive cancers. The 20 to 25 controls were women who cleared a single incident HPV16 infection within 12 months without developing precancer or cancer. Case blood was taken at the visit when the lesion was first identified, whereas control blood was taken when infection was no longer detected. For cases, a median interval of roughly 150 days, with an interquartile range of 90 to 200 days, was observed between lesion detection and blood sampling. HLA typing was available for only a few women, so HLA type could not be excluded as a confounder. The exploratory proof-of-principle case-control study was nested within the Guanacaste HPV Natural History Study in Costa Rica and compared TCR repertoires across cervical HPV16 outcomes. Cases and controls were matched on year of sample collection and on age within five years. Cases had a median age of roughly 35 years compared with 37 to 45 for controls, and baseline characteristics showed no significant differences between the groups. The parent cohort enrolled 8,500 to 11,000 women aged 18 or older in Guanacaste, Costa Rica, during about 1992 to 1994 and followed them for more than 6 years. Five blinded duplicates per group were added as quality controls, so that 60 or so samples were obtained: about 50 participants and 10 replicates.

Counted from cysteine to phenylalanine, this CDR3 has 16 amino acids. The DNA shown is the part of the CDR3 that was read: 39 bases, in frame from base 1. From a lookup of the germline V gene, CDR1 and CDR2 are SGHRS and YFSETQ. V drops 1 base and J drops 9 bases, leaving 20 bases in between. On this clone itself: Its antigen remains unidentified. Coverage ceases 3 residues before the CDR3 finishes, and the germline J gene fills in the end.

Every participant had a single incident cervical HPV16 infection, and women with prevalent HPV16 infections were excluded. Cervical HPV DNA was detected with MY09/MY11 PCR, and genotyping was done with dot-blot hybridization. Fifteen mL of heparinized blood were centrifuged, and the buffy coat was split into aliquots, frozen at -30 degrees C, and then kept at -80 degrees C. Genomic DNA was extracted from buffy coat specimens using QIAGEN kits. The study at large found these results: The cross-sectional design could not show whether associations preceded infection or resulted from it; effector/memory subsets and HPV-specific T cells were not isolated. TCR repertoire richness was significantly higher in CIN3+ cases than in controls across sequencing depths, while evenness did not differ. Because the number of T cells in each sample was unknown, differences in richness could reflect differing T-cell content rather than repertoire biology. By combining richness with V gene abundances, random forest classifiers separated cases from controls with an estimated AUC of about 0.86. Cases had lower TRBV6-7 relative abundance than controls (roughly 0.12% versus 0.17%; Bonferroni P = 0.0008).

Using the immunoSEQ assay, multiplex PCR amplified TCR beta CDR3 regions from an average of approximately 1,300 ng of genomic DNA per sample. To correct primer bias, the assay used a complete synthetic TCR repertoire to set an amplification baseline. The amplicons were sequenced using the Illumina platform. On the authors' methods: Error correction of the sequences involved clustering with frequency ratios plus a modified nearest-neighbor algorithm, after which the sequences were analyzed in the immunoSEQ Analyzer using IMGT gene definitions. At each rarefaction depth, TCR richness and evenness were averaged across 20 rarefaction repeats, and any sample with fewer sequences than the depth was left out. Wilcoxon rank sum tests with FDR correction were used to compare relative abundances of V, D and J genes between the groups. In the blinded duplicates, the intraclass correlation was 90% to 96% for TCR richness and averaged about 79% across 66 gene segments. In TCRdb, the immuneACCESS table is reduced to in-frame sequences with V and J assigned. These tables do not hold every clone; where another copy was compared, an unresolved V gene accounts for under half, and the others remain unexplained. From that table come the V and J calls and clone size; the DNA was used to work out D and trimming. The record for this sample contains over 25,000 clones. 20% to 25% of the sample rests with the top ten.

What was sequenced was blood buffy coat. The chain joins TRBV5-1 to TRBJ2-1, and the D gene may be TRBD1, 6 bases matching. This clonotype was sampled from a woman between 18 and 70 years old with a cervical HPV16 infection that either progressed to CIN3+ or cleared (not recorded which). The covered CDR3 bases are TGCGCCAGCAGCTTGACACAGGGTACCGTGGCTGGTGAG. This gives the protein CASSLTQGTVAGE. The whole CDR3 protein is CASSLTQGTVAGEQFF.